This T cell receptor (beta chain) was captured by sequencing in a study of blood T cells in healthy people across ages. This CDR3 contains 16 residues. The V and J ends lost 5 bases and 0 bases respectively, with 16 bases between them. Germline CDR1 is SGHTA and CDR2 is FQGNSA. Regarding this clonotype: Its antigen is not identified.

Study-wide findings and caveats: With age, beta diversity per million T cells declined roughly linearly, significantly by 40. Conclusively comparing naive with antigen-experienced cells was impossible with unsorted PBMCs.

The donors, aged about 6 to 95, were healthy Caucasians from Russia. Alongside a J-beta primer mix, a sample-barcoded 5' primer served in a second PCR lasting 7 to 11 cycles. MiXCR was run by TCRdb on the 5' RACE reads, yielding one entry per CDR3 protein. This table holds about 1.8 million distinct CDR3 sequences, about 50% found once. Sequenced material: blood. The J gene is TRBJ1-2, the V gene TRBV7-2; tentatively, D is TRBD1 (6 bases). This TCR came from a woman in her 40s in good health. As DNA, the CDR3 is TGTGCCAGCAGCCCTCTTGGGCAGGGGTCTAACTATGGCTACACCTTC. Its protein product is CASSPLGQGSNYGYTF.